This T cell receptor beta chain is from a study of T cell responses to AZD1222 COVID-19 vaccine. Study-level points and caveats: There were repertoire samples only from the period after the peak T cell response. The number of AZD1222 recipients seropositive at baseline was only 5 to 7.

Second doses that came at about 4 or about 12 weeks were put together. This table comes from immunoSEQ multiplex PCR, and its TCRdb copy is limited to in-frame clones, with some not included. The sample has some 110,000 clones; 85% to 90% are singletons. Note on this clone: Its antigen remains unidentified.

This specimen was peripheral blood, taken 28 days after the second AZD1222 dose. This TCR came from an adult who received the AZD1222 COVID-19 vaccine.

The chain's CDR3 is CASSTSGIWGYTF. The CDR3 nucleotides read TGTGCCAGCAGTACCTCCGGGATTTGGGGCTACACCTTC. V is TRBV6-5 and J is TRBJ1-2; D is uncertain. V shed 5 bases and J shed 8 bases, with 15 bases lying between them. CDR3 length: 13 amino acids. Per the germline V gene, CDR1 is MNHEY and CDR2 is SVGAGI.